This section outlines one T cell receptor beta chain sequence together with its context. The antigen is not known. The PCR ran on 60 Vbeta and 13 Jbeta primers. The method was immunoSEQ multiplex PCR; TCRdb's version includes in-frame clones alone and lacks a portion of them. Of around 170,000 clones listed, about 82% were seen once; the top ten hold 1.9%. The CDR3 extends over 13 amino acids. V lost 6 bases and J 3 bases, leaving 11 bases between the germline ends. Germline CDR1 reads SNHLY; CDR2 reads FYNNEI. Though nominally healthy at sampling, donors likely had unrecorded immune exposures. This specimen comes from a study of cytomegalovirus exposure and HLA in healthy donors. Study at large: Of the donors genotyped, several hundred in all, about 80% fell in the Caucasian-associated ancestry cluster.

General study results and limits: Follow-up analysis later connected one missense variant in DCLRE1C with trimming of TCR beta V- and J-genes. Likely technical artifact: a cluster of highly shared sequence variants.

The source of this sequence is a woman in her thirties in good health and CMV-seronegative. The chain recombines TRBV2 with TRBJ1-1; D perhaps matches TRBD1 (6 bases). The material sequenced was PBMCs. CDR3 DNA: TGTGCCAGCAGACAGGGTCCAGACACTGAAGCTTTCTTT. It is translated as CASRQGPDTEAFF.